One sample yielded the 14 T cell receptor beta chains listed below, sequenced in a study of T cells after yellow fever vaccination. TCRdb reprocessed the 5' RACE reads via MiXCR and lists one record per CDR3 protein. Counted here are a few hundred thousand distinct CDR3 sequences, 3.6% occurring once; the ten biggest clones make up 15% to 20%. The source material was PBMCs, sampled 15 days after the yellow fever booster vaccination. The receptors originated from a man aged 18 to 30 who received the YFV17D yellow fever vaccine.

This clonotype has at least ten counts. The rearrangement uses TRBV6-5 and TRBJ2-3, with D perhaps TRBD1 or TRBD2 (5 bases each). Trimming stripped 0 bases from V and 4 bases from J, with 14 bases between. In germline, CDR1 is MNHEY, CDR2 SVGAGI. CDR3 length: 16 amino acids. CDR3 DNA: TGTGCCAGCAGTTACTCGGGGGTAGATCAGGCAGATACGCAGTATTTT. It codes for CASSYSGVDQADTQYF.

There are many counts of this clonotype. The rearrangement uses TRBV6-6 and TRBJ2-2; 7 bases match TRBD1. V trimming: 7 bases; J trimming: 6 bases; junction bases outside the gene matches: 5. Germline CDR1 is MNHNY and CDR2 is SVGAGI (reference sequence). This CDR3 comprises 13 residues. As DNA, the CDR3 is TGTGCCAGCATCCCGGGACAGTCCGGGGAGCTGTTTTTT. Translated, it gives CASIPGQSGELFF.

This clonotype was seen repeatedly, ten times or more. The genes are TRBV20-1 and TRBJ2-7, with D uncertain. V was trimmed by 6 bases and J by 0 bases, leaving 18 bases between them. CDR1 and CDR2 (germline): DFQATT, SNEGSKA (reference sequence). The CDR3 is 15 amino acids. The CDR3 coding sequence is TGCAGTGCCTTTTTCCTCGGACCCTCCTCCTACGAGCAGTACTTC. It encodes CSAFFLGPSSYEQYF.

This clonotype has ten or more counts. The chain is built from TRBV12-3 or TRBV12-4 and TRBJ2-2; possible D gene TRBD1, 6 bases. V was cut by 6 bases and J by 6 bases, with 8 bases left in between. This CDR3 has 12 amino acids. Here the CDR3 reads CASSTGSGELFF. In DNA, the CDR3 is TGTGCCAGCAGCACAGGGTCCGGGGAGCTGTTTTTT.

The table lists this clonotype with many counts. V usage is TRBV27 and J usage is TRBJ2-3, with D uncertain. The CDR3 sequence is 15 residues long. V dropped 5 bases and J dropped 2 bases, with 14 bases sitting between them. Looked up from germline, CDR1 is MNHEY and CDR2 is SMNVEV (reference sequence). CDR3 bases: TGTGCCAGCAGTCCCACCCGACTTGTCACAGATACGCAGTATTTT. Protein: CASSPTRLVTDTQYF.

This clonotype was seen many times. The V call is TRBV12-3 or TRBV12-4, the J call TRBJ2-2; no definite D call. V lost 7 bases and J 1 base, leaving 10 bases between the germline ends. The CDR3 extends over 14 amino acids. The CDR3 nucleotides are TGTGCCAGCACCCTCTTTAAGAACACCGGGGAGCTGTTTTTT. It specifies CASTLFKNTGELFF.

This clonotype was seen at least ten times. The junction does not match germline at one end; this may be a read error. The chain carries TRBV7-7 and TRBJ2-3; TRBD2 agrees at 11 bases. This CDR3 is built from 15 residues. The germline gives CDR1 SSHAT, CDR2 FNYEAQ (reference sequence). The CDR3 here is CASSSSGGAGDTQYF. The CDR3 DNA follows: TGTGCTAGCAGCAGTAGCGGGGGGGCCGGAGATACGCAGTATTTT.

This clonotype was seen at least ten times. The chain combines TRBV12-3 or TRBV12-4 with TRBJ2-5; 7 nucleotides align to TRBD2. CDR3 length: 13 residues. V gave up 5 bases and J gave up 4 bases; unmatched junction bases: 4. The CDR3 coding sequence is TGTGCCAGCAGTCTGGGGGGGGGAGAGACCCAGTACTTC. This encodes CASSLGGGETQYF.

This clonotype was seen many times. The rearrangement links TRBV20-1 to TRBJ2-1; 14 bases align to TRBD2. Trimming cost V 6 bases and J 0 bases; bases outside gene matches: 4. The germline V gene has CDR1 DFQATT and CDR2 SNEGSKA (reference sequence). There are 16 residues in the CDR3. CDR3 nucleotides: TGCAGTGCCGGGACTAGCGGGGGAAGCTCCTACAATGAGCAGTTCTTC. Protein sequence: CSAGTSGGSSYNEQFF.

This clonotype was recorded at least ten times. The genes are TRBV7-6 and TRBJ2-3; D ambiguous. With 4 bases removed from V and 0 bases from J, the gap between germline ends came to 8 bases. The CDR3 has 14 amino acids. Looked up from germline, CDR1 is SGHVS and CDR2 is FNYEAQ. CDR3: CASSSRLSTDTQYF. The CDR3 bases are TGTGCCAGCAGCTCCCGCCTAAGCACAGATACGCAGTATTTT.

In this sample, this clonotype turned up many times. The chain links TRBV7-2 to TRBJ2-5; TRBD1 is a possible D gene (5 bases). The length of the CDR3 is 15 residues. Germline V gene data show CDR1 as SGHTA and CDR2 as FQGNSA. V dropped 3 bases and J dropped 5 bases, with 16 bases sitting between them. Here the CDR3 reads CASSFVTASGETQYF. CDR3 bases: TGTGCCAGCAGCTTCGTGACAGCCTCTGGGGAGACCCAGTACTTC.

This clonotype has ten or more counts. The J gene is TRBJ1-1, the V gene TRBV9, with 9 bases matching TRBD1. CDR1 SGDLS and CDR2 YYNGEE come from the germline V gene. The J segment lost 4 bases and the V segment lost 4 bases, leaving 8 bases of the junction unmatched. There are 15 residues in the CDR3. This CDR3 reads CASSMRTGVGTEAFF. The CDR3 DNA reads TGTGCCAGCAGCATGAGGACAGGGGTGGGCACTGAAGCTTTCTTT.

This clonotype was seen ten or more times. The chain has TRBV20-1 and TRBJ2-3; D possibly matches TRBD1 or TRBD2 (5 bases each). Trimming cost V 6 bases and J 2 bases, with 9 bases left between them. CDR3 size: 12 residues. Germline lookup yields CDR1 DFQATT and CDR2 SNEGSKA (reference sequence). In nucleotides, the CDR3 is TGCAGTGCGTGGGACCACACAGATACGCAGTATTTT. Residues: CSAWDHTDTQYF.

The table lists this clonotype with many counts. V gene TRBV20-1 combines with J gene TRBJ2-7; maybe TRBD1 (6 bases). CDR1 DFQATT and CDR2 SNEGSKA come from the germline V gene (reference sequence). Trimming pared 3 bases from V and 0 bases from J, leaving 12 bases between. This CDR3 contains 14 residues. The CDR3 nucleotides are TGCAGTGCTAGCCCGGGACAAAGCTCCTACGAGCAGTACTTC. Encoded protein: CSASPGQSSYEQYF.